This T cell receptor (beta chain) was recorded in a study of T cell responses to AZD1222 COVID-19 vaccine. The study, taken as a whole, reports: Clonal diversity may have been underestimated, and the donors were mostly white British, with more females than males. Only a handful of people who got AZD1222 tested seropositive at baseline.

Measured with immunoSEQ multiplex PCR; TCRdb has only the in-frame clones, and not every one. Of approximately 300,000 clones listed, 90% to 95% are singletons. Pooled samples include second doses given at about 4 or 12 weeks. Regarding this clone: The antigen remains undetermined.

The J segment lost 3 bases and the V segment lost 1 base, leaving 7 bases of the junction unmatched. Germline V CDR1 and CDR2: LGHDT, YNNKEL (reference sequence). This CDR3 has 18 amino acids. The rearrangement links TRBV3-1 (or the pseudogene TRBV3-2) to TRBJ2-7; the match to TRBD2 covers 15 bases. The sequence was collected from an adult who received the AZD1222 COVID-19 vaccine. Sequenced material: peripheral blood, taken 28 days after the second AZD1222 dose. Written as DNA, the CDR3 is TGTGCCAGCAGCCAAGTTCCGGGACTAGCGGGGGGACTCTACGAGCAGTACTTC. It is translated as CASSQVPGLAGGLYEQYF.